This entry concerns a single T cell receptor (beta chain). Its antigen remains unidentified. One junction end does not reproduce the germline sequence, and a read error may be involved. This entry belongs to a study of T cell changes during pregnancy in multiple sclerosis (dated by TCRdb to between 2018 and 2021). Study-wide context: The study examined how the T cell repertoire changed over the course of pregnancy in women with multiple sclerosis.

The germline V gene yields SGHRS for CDR1 and YFSETQ for CDR2. The CDR3 has 14 amino acids, counting the end cysteine and phenylalanine. Only the CDR3 region is kept as DNA, spanning 42 bases read in frame from base 1. Library prep was done by the immunoSEQ multiplex PCR assay. Entries here come from immuneACCESS through TCRdb and include only in-frame sequences with V and J called. Some clones fail to appear in such tables; in the studies checked, an unresolved V gene covers under half of the shortfall, and the cause of the remainder is unknown. In this sample the table shows around 60,000 clones, around 95% of which occur a single time. Of the sample, 0.36% is held by the ten largest clones.

The chain links TRBV5-1 with TRBJ2-3, with TRBD1 tentatively as D gene (6 bases match). Sequenced here: CD4+ T cells from peripheral blood mononuclear cells, sampled before pregnancy. The clonotype was recovered from a female donor with multiple sclerosis, enrolled in a pregnancy study. The CDR3 region reads CASSLRTAEDAQYF. The DNA is TGCGCCAGCAGCCTCCGGACAGCTGAAGATGCGCAGTATTTT.